Listed below are T cell receptor beta chains from one sample, sequenced in a study of STAT3 mutations in large granular lymphocyte leukemia. The repertoire was sequenced with immunoSEQ multiplex PCR; TCRdb's copy has only in-frame clones and lacks some. Of roughly 17,000 clones in the sample, 92% were seen once. The sample consisted of peripheral blood mononuclear cells. The receptors come from a man in his 60s with T-cell large granular lymphocyte leukemia. Some clones in this sample may be carry-over from other donors' samples. The CDR3 runs from the conserved cysteine through the conserved F or W. A D gene is named only where the DNA matches it firmly. Clone size is stated in some rows and not others, as once, few, many or a class when expanded.

NA	16	TRBJ2-2	TRBV25-1	NA	CASSDVGLPNTGELFF	TGTGCCAGCAGTGACGTCGGTCTTCCGAACACCGGGGAGCTGTTTTTT
NA	13	TRBJ1-2	TRBV6-5	NA	CASTPGHDYGYTF	TGTGCCAGCACCCCAGGGCACGACTATGGCTACACCTTC
NA	14	TRBJ2-7	TRBV5-1	NA	CASSLAAGAYEQYF	TGCGCCAGCAGCTTGGCCGCAGGAGCCTACGAGCAGTACTTC
NA	14	TRBJ2-3	TRBV5-1	few	CASSLRKPTDTQYF	TGCGCCAGCAGCTTGCGGAAGCCCACAGATACGCAGTATTTT
NA	15	TRBJ2-3	TRBV7-7	NA	CASSLGLLRTDTQYF	TGTGCTAGCAGCTTAGGGCTTTTACGCACAGATACGCAGTATTTT
TRBD1	15	TRBJ1-6	TRBV5-6	NA	CASSTDRGYNSPLHF	TGTGCCAGCAGCACGGACAGGGGCTATAATTCACCCCTCCACTTT
TRBD2	17	TRBJ2-3	TRBV4-3	NA	CASSQGSGGLHTDTQYF	TGCGCCAGCAGCCAAGGGAGCGGGGGGCTCCACACAGATACGCAGTATTTT
NA	13	TRBJ1-3	TRBV29-1	NA	CSVEGAAGNTIYF	TGCAGCGTTGAGGGGGCCGCGGGAAACACCATATATTTT
NA	13	TRBJ1-2	TRBV30	few	CAWSVLGLYGYTF	TGTGCCTGGAGTGTACTGGGTCTCTATGGCTACACCTTC
TRBD1	15	TRBJ2-7	TRBV6-5	NA	CASSPFGQGRNEQYF	TGTGCCAGCAGTCCGTTCGGACAGGGGAGGAACGAGCAGTACTTC